This entry lists 2 T cell receptor beta chains sequenced from one sample in a study of blood T cell repertoires in COVID-19. Produced via immunoSEQ multiplex PCR; TCRdb's table is partial and in-frame only. The repertoire includes over 200,000 clones, about four fifths of them detected once, and under 2% sits in the top ten. The sequencing input was PBMCs or T cells enriched from blood (not recorded which). These receptors all stem from a man aged 60 to 69 who had recovered from COVID-19.

V is TRBV5-6 and J is TRBJ1-1, with D possibly matching TRBD1 (6 bases). Per the germline V gene, CDR1 is SGHDT and CDR2 is YYEEEE. V lost 3 bases, J lost 3 bases, and 9 bases lay in between. This CDR3 contains 13 residues. CDR3 in DNA: TGTGCCAGCAGCTATACAGGGCACACTGAAGCTTTCTTT. Protein sequence: CASSYTGHTEAFF. Full variable domain (rest looked up from reference TRBV5-6 and TRBJ1-1): DAGVTQSPTHLIKTRGQQVTLRCSPKSGHDTVSWYQQALGQGPQFIFQYYEEEERQRGNFPDRFSGHQFPNYSSELNVNALLLGDSALYLCASSYTGHTEAFFGQGTRLTVV.

The gene calls are TRBV19 and TRBJ2-2; no clear D gene. Trimming stripped 6 bases from V and 4 bases from J, with 15 bases between. The CDR3 totals 15 residues. Germline lookup yields CDR1 LNHDA and CDR2 SQIVND (reference sequence). The DNA for the CDR3 is TGTGCCAGTAGCCCCCCCCCACGGAGCACCGGGGAGCTGTTTTTT. The encoded protein is CASSPPPRSTGELFF.